This T cell receptor beta chain was sequenced for a study of cytomegalovirus exposure and HLA in healthy donors. PCR involved 60 Vbeta and 13 Jbeta primers. Using immunoSEQ multiplex PCR, the repertoire was profiled, and TCRdb retains in-frame clones only, with some absent. This sample yields just over 150,000 clones, of which 65% to 90% are seen a single time; about 2% belongs to the top ten. The CDR3 has 17 amino acids. Germline V CDR1 and CDR2: MDHEN, SYDVKM. Material: PBMCs. The rearrangement joins TRBV28 to TRBJ2-5; 9 bases map to TRBD1. The end of the DNA fits TRBJ2-7 better, so the J call may be wrong. This receptor was identified in a woman aged 18 to 35 in good health and CMV-seronegative. The CDR3 DNA reads TGTGCCAGCAGTTTTCGATTAACGGGACAGGGTACCTACGAGCAGTACTTC. Protein sequence: CASSFRLTGQGTYEQYF.